The subject of this entry is one T cell receptor beta chain. This entry is derived from a study of pediatric ulcerative colitis. This CDR3 has 17 residues. The ends lost 2 bases at V and 7 bases at J; junction bases unmatched: 15. Germline-derived CDR1 and CDR2 are SGHNT and YYREEE (reference sequence). Using immunoSEQ multiplex PCR, the repertoire was profiled, and TCRdb retains in-frame clones only, with some absent. The sample holds 40,000 to 55,000 clones, under 80% seen once. Rectal tissue came from one to two pinch biopsies taken at colonoscopy. This rearrangement joins TRBV5-4 to TRBJ2-1; 7 nucleotides align to TRBD2. The receptor comes from a girl aged 10 to 17 with moderate ulcerative colitis. The sample consisted of gut tissue. This CDR3 is CASSLLVVPAAGNEQFF. CDR3 nucleotide sequence: TGTGCCAGCAGCTTATTGGTTGTTCCGGCAGCGGGAAATGAGCAGTTCTTC.